One and the same sample provided the 24 T cell receptor beta chains below, sequenced in a study of T cell changes during pregnancy in multiple sclerosis. Data came from immunoSEQ multiplex PCR; TCRdb stores just in-frame clones and leaves some out. The sample includes approximately 41,000 clones, 80% to 95% of them seen just once. This specimen consisted of CD8+ T cells from peripheral blood mononuclear cells, obtained in the first trimester of pregnancy. All receptors derive from a female donor with multiple sclerosis, enrolled in a pregnancy study.

This chain joins TRBV11-3 and TRBJ1-1, with D perhaps TRBD1 (5 bases). The CDR3 runs 13 residues. Germline V gene data show CDR1 as SGHNT and CDR2 as YENEEA. V was trimmed by 2 bases and J by 6 bases, leaving 10 bases between them. The CDR3 is CASSLNWGAEAFF. The CDR3 nucleotides are TGTGCCAGCAGCTTAAACTGGGGCGCTGAAGCTTTCTTT.

The chain has TRBV12-5 and TRBJ1-5, with TRBD1 identical over 9 bases. The ends lost 4 bases at V and 2 bases at J; junction bases unmatched: 9. In germline, CDR1 is LGHNT, CDR2 FRNRAP. This CDR3 is 17 amino acids long. The CDR3 coding sequence is TGTGCTAGTGGTTCCCCCCGACGGGACAGGGGCAATCAGCCCCAGCATTTT. It specifies CASGSPRRDRGNQPQHF.

This rearrangement joins TRBV5-6 to TRBJ2-3, with TRBD2 as a possible D gene (7 bases). Germline V lookup: CDR1 SGHDT, CDR2 YYEEEE. This CDR3 has 15 amino acids. Trimming took off 2 bases at V and 4 bases at J, with 14 bases between the two ends. This chain's CDR3 is CASSFGGGGPDTQYF. The CDR3 nucleotides read TGTGCCAGCAGCTTCGGCGGGGGCGGACCAGATACGCAGTATTTT.

V gene TRBV9 combines with J gene TRBJ2-1, with 14 bases lining up with TRBD2. From germline, CDR1 is SGDLS and CDR2 YYNGEE. The ends lost 0 bases at V and 5 bases at J; junction bases unmatched: 10. The length of the CDR3 is 19 residues. CDR3 DNA: TGTGCCAGCAGCGTAGAATTGAGGGGACTAGCGGGAGCCAACAATGAGCAGTTCTTC. Encoded protein: CASSVELRGLAGANNEQFF. Complete variable domain (other parts from reference TRBV9 and TRBJ2-1): DSGVTQTPKHLITATGQRVTLRCSPRSGDLSVYWYQQSLDQGLQFLIQYYNGEERAKGNILERFSAQQFPDLHSELNLSSLELGDSALYFCASSVELRGLAGANNEQFFGPGTRLTVL.

The chain links TRBV29-1 to TRBJ2-6, with D possibly matching TRBD1 (5 bases). The CDR3 totals 16 residues. The germline V gene encodes CDR1 SQVTM and CDR2 ANQGSEA. Trimming removed 0 bases at V and 2 bases at J, with 11 bases between. CDR3 sequence reads: CSVEDATVTGANVLTF. DNA for the CDR3: TGCAGCGTTGAAGATGCGACAGTGACTGGGGCCAACGTCCTGACTTTC.

CDR3 in DNA: TGTGCCAGCAGCTTAGCCCAGCCTAGCCGCGAGCAGTACTTC. It translates to CASSLAQPSREQYF. The chain links TRBV7-9 to TRBJ2-7, with TRBD2 as a possible D gene (5 bases). The CDR3 is 14 amino acids. Germline lookup yields CDR1 SEHNR and CDR2 FQNEAQ (reference sequence). Trimming took 0 bases from V and 6 from J, leaving 12 bases between them.

The rearrangement joins TRBV10-2 to TRBJ1-2; 7 bases match TRBD1. J gave up 3 bases and V 5 bases, and 9 bases lay outside the gene matches. Germline V gene data show CDR1 as WSHSY and CDR2 as SAAADI. The CDR3 runs 15 residues. The CDR3: CASSYSGTDYYGYTF. CDR3 coding DNA: TGCGCCAGCAGTTACTCCGGGACAGATTACTATGGCTACACCTTC.

As to this clone: Without the conserved terminal phenylalanine or tryptophan, this CDR3 likely stems from a read error. The chain recombines TRBV6-5 with TRBJ2-7; tentatively, D is TRBD1 (6 bases). V dropped 0 bases and J dropped 2 bases, with 11 bases sitting between them. The CDR3 has 15 amino acids. Per germline, CDR1 MNHEY and CDR2 SVGAGI. The CDR3 bases are TGTGCCAGCAGTTACTCGAGCCCAGGGGCCTACGAGCAGTACCTC. Protein sequence: CASSYSSPGAYEQYL.

The chain couples TRBV10-3 to TRBJ1-2, with TRBD1 identical over 9 bases. The CDR3 is 15 amino acids. V lost 0 bases to trimming and J lost 4 bases; unmatched junction nucleotides: 3. Germline V gene sequence: CDR1 ENHRY, CDR2 SYGVKD. CDR3 coding DNA: TGTGCCATCAGTGAGTCAGGACAGGGGTTCTATGGCTACACCTTC. This codes for CAISESGQGFYGYTF.

The chain carries TRBV27 and TRBJ2-7; 8 bases are shared with TRBD1. The CDR3 spans 15 residues. Germline values: CDR1 MNHEY, CDR2 SMNVEV (reference sequence). Trimming at V came to 5 bases and at J to 0 bases, leaving 6 bases not matched to a gene. The chain's CDR3 is CASSMGTGHSYEQYF. The CDR3 nucleotides read TGTGCCAGCAGTATGGGGACAGGCCACTCCTACGAGCAGTACTTC.

V usage is TRBV30 and J usage is TRBJ2-1, with D possibly being TRBD2 (6 bases). CDR1 is GTSNPN and CDR2 is SVGIG in the germline V gene (reference sequence). This CDR3 region has 21 residues. The V and J ends lost 2 bases and 0 bases respectively, with 29 bases between them. CDR3 DNA: TGTGCCTGGAGTCCCGATAGAGTGTCCCTTCGACTAGGCCGCTCCTACAATGAGCAGTTCTTC. Protein product: CAWSPDRVSLRLGRSYNEQFF.

V and J are TRBV2 and TRBJ2-7, with D uncertain. Germline-derived CDR1 and CDR2 are SNHLY and FYNNEI. Trimming stripped 6 bases from V and 1 base from J, with 10 bases between. The CDR3 covers 13 residues. The CDR3: CASRSSSSYEQYF. CDR3 sequence (DNA): TGTGCCAGCAGGTCTTCCAGTTCCTACGAGCAGTACTTC.

The chain links TRBV27 to TRBJ2-1; D call uncertain. V lost 3 bases and J lost 7, with 10 bases in between. The CDR3 has 13 amino acids. Germline values: CDR1 MNHEY, CDR2 SMNVEV (reference sequence). Written as DNA, the CDR3 is TGTGCCAGCAGTTTGTTGTTGAGGAATGAGCAGTTCTTC. It translates to CASSLLLRNEQFF.

The V call is TRBV10-2, the J call TRBJ2-3; 11 bases match TRBD2. The CDR3 is made up of 15 amino acids. Looked up from germline, CDR1 is WSHSY and CDR2 is SAAADI. After removal of 7 bases from V and 3 bases from J, the junction contained 6 bases not matched to a gene. The CDR3: CASTPTSGNTDTQYF. CDR3 in DNA: TGCGCCAGCACCCCGACTAGCGGGAATACAGATACGCAGTATTTT.

The chain is built from TRBV27 and TRBJ1-2, with D unclear. The CDR3 length is 14 residues. Germline V CDR1 and CDR2: MNHEY, SMNVEV (reference sequence). V shed 6 bases and J shed 0 bases, with 11 bases lying between them. The CDR3, as DNA: TGTGCCAGCAGCCGTACCGGAGCTAACTATGGCTACACCTTC. Its translation is CASSRTGANYGYTF.

The CDR3 region is CASSLSTSGSYEQYF. The DNA for the CDR3 is TGTGCCAGCAGCTTATCGACTAGCGGCTCCTACGAGCAGTACTTC. The V and J genes are TRBV7-9 and TRBJ2-7, with 9 bases aligning to TRBD2. Germline assignment: CDR1 SEHNR and CDR2 FQNEAQ (reference sequence). V lost 2 bases, J lost 0 bases, and 2 bases stayed unmatched. This CDR3 spans 15 amino acids.

This clone appeared once. This chain links TRBV15 with TRBJ1-2; 7 nucleotides agree with TRBD1. This CDR3 is built from 16 residues. Trimming cost V 0 bases and J 4 bases; bases outside gene matches: 8. Germline-derived CDR1 and CDR2 are LNHNV and YYDKDF (reference sequence). CDR3 region: CATSRDRDSLLYGYTF. CDR3 nucleotides: TGTGCCACCAGCAGAGACCGGGACAGCTTACTCTATGGCTACACCTTC.

Comment on this clone: This CDR3 is also generated by other DNA sequences in the sample. The genes are TRBV6-5 and TRBJ2-1, with 9 nucleotides matching TRBD2. CDR3 length equals 15 residues. Germline V gene lookup returns CDR1 MNHEY and CDR2 SVGAGI. After removal of 0 bases from V and 5 bases from J, the junction contained 2 bases not matched to a gene. CDR3 sequence reads: CASSYSTSGHNEQFF. CDR3 nucleotides: TGTGCCAGCAGTTACTCGACTAGCGGCCACAATGAGCAGTTCTTC.

The chain employs TRBV14 and TRBJ1-2; no firm D call. CDR3 length: 14 amino acids. Germline V CDR1 and CDR2: SGHDN, FVKESK. V lost 6 bases to trimming and J lost 0 bases, with 11 bases between them. CDR3 coding DNA: TGTGCCAGCAGTCTAGTTGCTACTAACTATGGCTACACCTTC. Encoded protein: CASSLVATNYGYTF.

The chain links TRBV30 to TRBJ1-1, with TRBD1 identical over 8 bases. This CDR3 is 12 amino acids long. V trimming: 0 bases; J trimming: 11 bases; junction bases outside the gene matches: 5. CDR1 is GTSNPN and CDR2 is SVGIG in the germline V gene (reference sequence). CDR3 residues: CAWSVQGVNAFF. The DNA for the CDR3 is TGTGCCTGGAGTGTACAGGGGGTAAACGCTTTCTTT.

The chain employs TRBV5-1 and TRBJ2-1, with 10 bases aligning to TRBD2. The CDR3 covers 16 residues. V was clipped by 1 base and J by 2 bases; unmatched bases: 3. Germline-derived CDR1 and CDR2 are SGHRS and YFSETQ. For the CDR3, the DNA is TGCGCCAGCAGCTTGAGGACTAGCGGTACCTACAATGAGCAGTTCTTC. This sequence encodes CASSLRTSGTYNEQFF.

V and J are TRBV9 and TRBJ1-4, with TRBD1 matching 8 bases. Germline V lookup: CDR1 SGDLS, CDR2 YYNGEE. The CDR3 covers 15 residues. After removal of 4 bases from V and 1 base from J, the junction contained 3 bases not matched to a gene. This CDR3 reads CASSPQGGTNEKLFF. As DNA, the CDR3 is TGTGCCAGCAGCCCACAGGGGGGAACTAATGAAAAACTGTTTTTT.

This chain joins TRBV5-4 and TRBJ2-1, with a tentative D call TRBD2 (5 bases). CDR1 is SGHNT, CDR2 YYREEE, per germline (reference sequence). V was clipped by 4 bases and J by 0 bases, with 17 bases between them. The CDR3 has 17 amino acids. CDR3 coding DNA: TGTGCCAGCAGCAAGCTAGGACTTGCAAGCTCCTACAATGAGCAGTTCTTC. It translates to CASSKLGLASSYNEQFF. The complete variable domain, with remaining parts taken from reference TRBV5-4 and TRBJ2-1, reads ETGVTQSPTHLIKTRGQQVTLRCSSQSGHNTVSWYQQALGQGPQFIFQYYREEENGRGNFPPRFSGLQFPNYSSELNVNALELDDSALYLCASSKLGLASSYNEQFFGPGTRLTVL.

This clone was seen just once. This chain joins TRBV18 and TRBJ2-4, with TRBD2 as a possible D gene (6 bases). Germline loops: CDR1 KGHSH, CDR2 LQKENI. The length of the CDR3 is 15 residues. Between the trimmed V and J ends, which lost 5 bases and 9 bases, there was a span of 20 bases. This CDR3 is CASSLGRGATGIQYF. The CDR3 bases are TGTGCCAGCTCATTAGGGCGCGGGGCAACGGGCATTCAGTACTTC.